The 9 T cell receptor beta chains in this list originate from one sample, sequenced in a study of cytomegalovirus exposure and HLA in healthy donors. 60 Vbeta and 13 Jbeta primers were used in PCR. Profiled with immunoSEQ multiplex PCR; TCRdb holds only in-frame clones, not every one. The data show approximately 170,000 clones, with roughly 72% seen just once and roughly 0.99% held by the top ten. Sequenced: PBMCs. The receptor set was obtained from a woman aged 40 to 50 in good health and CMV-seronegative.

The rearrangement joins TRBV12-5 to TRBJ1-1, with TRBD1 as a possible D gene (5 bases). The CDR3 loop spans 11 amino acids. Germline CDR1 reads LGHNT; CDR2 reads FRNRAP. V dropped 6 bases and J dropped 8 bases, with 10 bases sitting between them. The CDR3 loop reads CASGDTLEAFF. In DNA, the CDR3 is TGTGCTAGTGGGGACACCCTGGAAGCTTTCTTT.

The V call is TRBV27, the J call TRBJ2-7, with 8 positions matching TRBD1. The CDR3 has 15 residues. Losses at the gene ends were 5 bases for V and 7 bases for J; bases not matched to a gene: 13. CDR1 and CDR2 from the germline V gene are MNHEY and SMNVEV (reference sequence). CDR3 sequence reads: CASSIGQGRGEEQYF. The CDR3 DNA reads TGTGCCAGCAGTATCGGACAGGGTAGGGGAGAGGAGCAGTACTTC.

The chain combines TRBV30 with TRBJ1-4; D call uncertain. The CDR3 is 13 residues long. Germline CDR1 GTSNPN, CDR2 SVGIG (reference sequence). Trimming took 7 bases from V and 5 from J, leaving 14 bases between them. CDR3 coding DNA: TGTGCCTTTGAGGATGGCTCAAATGAAAAACTGTTTTTT. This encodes CAFEDGSNEKLFF.

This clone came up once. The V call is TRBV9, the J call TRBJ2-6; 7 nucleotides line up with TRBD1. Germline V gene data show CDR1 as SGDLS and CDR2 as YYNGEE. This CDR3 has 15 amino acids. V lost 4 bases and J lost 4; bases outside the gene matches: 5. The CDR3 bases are TGTGCCAGCAGCAACACAGGGGTCGGGGCCAACGTCCTGACTTTC. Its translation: CASSNTGVGANVLTF.

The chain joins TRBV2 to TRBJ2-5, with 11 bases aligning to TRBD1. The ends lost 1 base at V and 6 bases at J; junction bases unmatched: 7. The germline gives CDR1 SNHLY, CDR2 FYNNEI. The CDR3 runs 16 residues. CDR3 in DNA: TGTGCCAGCAGTGAAGTGGACAGGGGGCTGGGGAAGACCCAGTACTTC. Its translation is CASSEVDRGLGKTQYF.

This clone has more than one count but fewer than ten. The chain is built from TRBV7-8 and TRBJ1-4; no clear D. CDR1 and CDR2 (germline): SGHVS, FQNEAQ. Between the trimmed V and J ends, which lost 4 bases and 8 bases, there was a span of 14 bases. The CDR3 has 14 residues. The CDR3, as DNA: TGTGCCAGCAGCTCCCTGGGGAGTAGAGAAAAACTGTTTTTT. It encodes CASSSLGSREKLFF.

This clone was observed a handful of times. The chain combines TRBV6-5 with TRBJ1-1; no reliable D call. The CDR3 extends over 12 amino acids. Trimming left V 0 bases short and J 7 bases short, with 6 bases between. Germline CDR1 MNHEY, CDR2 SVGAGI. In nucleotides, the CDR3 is TGTGCCAGCAGTTACTCATCAGGTGAAGCTTTCTTT. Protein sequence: CASSYSSGEAFF.

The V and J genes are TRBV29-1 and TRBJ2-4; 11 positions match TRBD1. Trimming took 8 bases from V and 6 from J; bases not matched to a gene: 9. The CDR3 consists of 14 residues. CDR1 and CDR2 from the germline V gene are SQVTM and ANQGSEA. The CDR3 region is CSFRTGGEGNIQYF. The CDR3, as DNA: TGCAGCTTCCGGACAGGGGGCGAGGGAAACATTCAGTACTTC.

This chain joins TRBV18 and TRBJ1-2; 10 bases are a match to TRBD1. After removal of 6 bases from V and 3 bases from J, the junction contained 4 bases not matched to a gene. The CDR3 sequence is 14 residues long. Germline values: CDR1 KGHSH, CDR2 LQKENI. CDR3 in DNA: TGTGCCAGCTCCGGGACAGGGGATGACTATGGCTACACCTTC. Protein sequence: CASSGTGDDYGYTF.